Below are 10 T cell receptor beta chains sequenced from a single sample in a study of naive and memory T cell subsets. Both TRBC1 and TRBC2 were covered by a beta constant-region primer of two equimolar oligonucleotides. Nested alpha and beta constant-region primers with the SP2 primer drove four PCR rounds on ligated cDNA. TCRdb redid the calling of the UMI-ligation and nested PCR reads with MiXCR, one entry per CDR3 protein. The profile shows thousands of distinct CDR3 sequences, roughly 5.6% of them singletons. Sequencing input: CD4+ TEMRA cells from blood. The subset: effector memory re-expressing CD45RA, CD45RA+ CD27-. The origin of the receptors is a human donor in good health.

This clonotype qualifies as medium-sized (0.01 to 0.1%). This chain links TRBV28 with TRBJ2-1, with D tentatively TRBD2 (5 bases). Germline CDR1 and CDR2: MDHEN and SYDVKM. The CDR3 is 13 residues long. V was clipped by 4 bases and J by 8 bases, with 12 bases between them. The CDR3 is CASSSTFGDEQFF. CDR3 sequence (DNA): TGTGCCAGCAGTTCGACGTTCGGGGATGAGCAGTTCTTC.

The sample holds a few counts of this clonotype. The gene calls are TRBV20-1 and TRBJ1-6; 9 bases line up with TRBD1. CDR1 is DFQATT, CDR2 SNEGSKA, per germline (reference sequence). After removal of 6 bases from V and 5 bases from J, the junction contained 5 bases not matched to a gene. The CDR3 is made up of 14 amino acids. The DNA for the CDR3 is TGCAGTGCCGGGACAGGGTTTAATAATTCACCCCTCCACTTT. This codes for CSAGTGFNNSPLHF.

This clonotype is medium-sized in the sample. This chain connects TRBV7-8 to TRBJ1-5; D uncertain. V lost 5 bases to trimming and J lost 0 bases, with 11 bases between them. Looked up from germline, CDR1 is SGHVS and CDR2 is FQNEAQ. CDR3 length equals 15 residues. CDR3 loop: CASSPEITSNQPQHF. The CDR3 bases are TGTGCCAGCAGCCCAGAAATCACTAGCAATCAGCCCCAGCATTTT.

This clonotype was counted many times. The rearrangement joins TRBV20-1 to TRBJ2-7; 7 bases line up with TRBD2. With V trimmed by 1 base and J by 3 bases, 3 bases remained unmatched. In germline, CDR1 is DFQATT, CDR2 SNEGSKA (reference sequence). This CDR3 contains 13 residues. The CDR3 nucleotides read TGCAGTGCTAGAGCAGGACTAGACTACGAGCAGTACTTC. It codes for CSARAGLDYEQYF.

This clonotype was seen many times. The chain uses TRBV27 and TRBJ2-7, with 10 bases aligning to TRBD2. There are 14 residues in the CDR3. The ends lost 5 bases at V and 3 bases at J; junction bases unmatched: 4. CDR1 is MNHEY and CDR2 is SMNVEV in the germline V gene (reference sequence). The chain's CDR3 is CASSVSGRFYEQYF. In DNA form, the CDR3 reads TGTGCCAGCAGTGTTAGCGGGAGGTTCTACGAGCAGTACTTC.

The chain joins TRBV14 to TRBJ2-1, with TRBD2 matching 11 bases. The CDR3 runs to 16 residues. CDR1 and CDR2 from the germline V gene are SGHDN and FVKESK. With V trimmed by 4 bases and J by 5 bases, 7 bases remained unmatched. CDR3 loop: CASSLLAGVLHNEQFF. CDR3 sequence (DNA): TGTGCCAGCAGCCTACTAGCGGGAGTATTACACAATGAGCAGTTCTTC.

This clonotype is labeled medium-sized. The chain is built from TRBV6-1 and TRBJ1-5; D unresolved. This CDR3 region has 15 residues. Germline CDR1 is MNHNS and CDR2 is SASEGT. V was trimmed by 7 bases and J by 3 bases, leaving 16 bases between them. The CDR3 DNA follows: TGTGCCAGCACTCGACCGTATCCCATCAATCAGCCCCAGCATTTT. It specifies CASTRPYPINQPQHF.

Sample share makes this clonotype medium-sized. The chain employs TRBV20-1 and TRBJ2-5; the match to TRBD2 covers 9 bases. This CDR3 has 14 amino acids. V trimming: 4 bases; J trimming: 7 bases; junction bases outside the gene matches: 10. Per germline, CDR1 DFQATT and CDR2 SNEGSKA (reference sequence). The DNA of the CDR3 is TGCAGTGCTAAGGATAGCGGGAGAATTGGGACCCAGTACTTC. It translates to CSAKDSGRIGTQYF.

This clonotype rates as large. The chain carries TRBV23-1 and TRBJ2-1; a possible D gene is TRBD2 (5 bases). TRBV23-1 is an ORF, with its function uncertain. The CDR3 extends over 14 amino acids. V was cut by 4 bases and J by 1 base, with 8 bases left in between. CDR3 DNA: TGCGCCAGCAGTCGGGAGCGGTCCTACAATGAGCAGTTCTTC. Its protein product is CASSRERSYNEQFF.

This clonotype has a count of ten or more. The V call is TRBV20-1, the J call TRBJ1-2; 8 bases line up with TRBD1. The CDR3 is 11 residues long. Trimming took 8 bases from V and 4 from J; bases not matched to a gene: 3. The germline gives CDR1 DFQATT, CDR2 SNEGSKA (reference sequence). The CDR3 reads CSPGQGYGYTF. In DNA form, the CDR3 reads TGCAGTCCCGGACAGGGCTATGGCTACACCTTC.